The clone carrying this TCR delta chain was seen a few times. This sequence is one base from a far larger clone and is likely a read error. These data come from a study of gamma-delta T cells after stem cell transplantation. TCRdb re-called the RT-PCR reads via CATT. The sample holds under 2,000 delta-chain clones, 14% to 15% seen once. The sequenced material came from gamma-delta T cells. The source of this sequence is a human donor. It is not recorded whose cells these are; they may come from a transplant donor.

The CDR3 coding sequence is TGTGCCTGTGGCACCCTAACTGGGGGGGATACGCAAAGGACAGCACAACTCTTCTTT. This sequence encodes CACGTLTGGDTQRTAQLFF. The chain links TRDV2 to TRDJ2, with 10 bases that match TRDD3. The length of the CDR3 is 19 residues. Germline V gives CDR1 GEAIGNYY, CDR2 EKD.